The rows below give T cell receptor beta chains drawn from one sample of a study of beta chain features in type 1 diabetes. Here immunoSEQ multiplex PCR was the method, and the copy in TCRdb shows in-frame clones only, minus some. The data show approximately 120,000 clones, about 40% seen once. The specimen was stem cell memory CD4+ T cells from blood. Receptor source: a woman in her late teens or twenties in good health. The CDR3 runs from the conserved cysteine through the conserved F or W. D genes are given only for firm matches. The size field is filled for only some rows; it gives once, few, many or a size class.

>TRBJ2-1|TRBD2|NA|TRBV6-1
CASSPLGTSVNEQFF
TGTGCCAGCAGCCCCCTAGGGACTAGCGTCAATGAGCAGTTCTTC
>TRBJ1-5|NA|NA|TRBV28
CASSRGNQPQHF
TGTGCCAGCAGTAGGGGAAACCAGCCCCAGCATTTT
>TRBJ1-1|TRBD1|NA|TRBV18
CASSPPGRDRVTEAFF
TGTGCCAGCTCACCACCGGGGCGGGACAGGGTAACTGAAGCTTTCTTT
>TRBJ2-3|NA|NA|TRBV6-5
CASSYRFGDTQYF
TGTGCCAGCAGTTACCGGTTTGGTGATACGCAGTATTTT
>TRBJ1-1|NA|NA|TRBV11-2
CASSYRDFHTEAFF
TGTGCCAGCAGCTACAGGGATTTTCACACTGAAGCTTTCTTT
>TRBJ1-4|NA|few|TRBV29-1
CSAQWEKLFF
TGCAGCGCACAGTGGGAAAAACTGTTTTTT
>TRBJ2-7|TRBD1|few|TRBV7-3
CASSLYGDRGEQYF
TGTGCCAGCAGCTTGTATGGGGACAGGGGCGAGCAGTACTTC
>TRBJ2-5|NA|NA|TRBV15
CATSRTPEETQYF
TGTGCCACCAGCAGAACCCCGGAAGAGACCCAGTACTTC
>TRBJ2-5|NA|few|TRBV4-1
CASSQGGRREETQYF
TGCGCCAGCAGCCAAGGGGGCAGGCGAGAAGAGACCCAGTACTTC
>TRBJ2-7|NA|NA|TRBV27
CASSLGGQPNYEQYF
TGTGCCAGCAGTTTAGGCGGCCAACCCAACTACGAGCAGTACTTC
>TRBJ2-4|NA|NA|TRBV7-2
CASRPTGGVNIQYF
TGTGCCAGCAGACCCACAGGGGGGGTAAACATTCAGTACTTC
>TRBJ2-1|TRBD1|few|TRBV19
CASSIYHRGVYNEQFF
TGTGCCAGTAGTATTTATCACAGGGGTGTCTACAATGAGCAGTTCTTC
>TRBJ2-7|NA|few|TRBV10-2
CASSASAGYYEQYF
TGCGCCAGCAGTGCGTCGGCAGGGTACTACGAGCAGTACTTC
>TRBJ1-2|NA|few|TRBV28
CASSLFGGGGYTF
TGTGCCAGCAGTTTATTCGGGGGAGGAGGCTACACCTTC
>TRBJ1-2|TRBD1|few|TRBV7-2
CASSPVTGILYGYTF
TGTGCCAGCAGCCCTGTGACAGGGATCCTCTATGGCTACACCTTC
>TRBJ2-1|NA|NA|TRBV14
CASSRRGSHSNNEQFF
TGTGCCAGCAGCCGGAGGGGTTCCCACAGCAACAATGAGCAGTTCTTC
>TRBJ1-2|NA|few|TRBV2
CAGTDGYTF
TGTGCCGGTACAGATGGCTACACCTTC
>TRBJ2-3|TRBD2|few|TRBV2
CASSPPRLARSTDTQYF
TGTGCCAGCAGTCCTCCTCGACTAGCGCGGAGCACAGATACGCAGTATTTT